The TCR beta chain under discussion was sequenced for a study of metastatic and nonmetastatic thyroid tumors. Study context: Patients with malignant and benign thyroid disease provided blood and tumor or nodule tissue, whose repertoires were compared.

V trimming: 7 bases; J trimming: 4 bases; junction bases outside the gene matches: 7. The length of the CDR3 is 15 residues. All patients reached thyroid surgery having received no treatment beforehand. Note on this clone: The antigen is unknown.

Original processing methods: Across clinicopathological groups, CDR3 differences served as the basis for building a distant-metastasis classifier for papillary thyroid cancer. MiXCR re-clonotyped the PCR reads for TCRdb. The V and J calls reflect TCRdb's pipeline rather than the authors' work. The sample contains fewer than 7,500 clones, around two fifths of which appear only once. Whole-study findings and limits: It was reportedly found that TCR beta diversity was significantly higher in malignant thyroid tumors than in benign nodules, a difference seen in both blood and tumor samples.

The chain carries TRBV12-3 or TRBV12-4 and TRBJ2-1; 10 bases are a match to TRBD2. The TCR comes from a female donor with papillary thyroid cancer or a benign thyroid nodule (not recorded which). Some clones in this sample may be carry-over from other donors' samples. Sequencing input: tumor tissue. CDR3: CASTDGAGGYNEQFF. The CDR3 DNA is TGTGCCAGCACTGATGGAGCGGGAGGGTACAATGAGCAGTTCTTC.